These 17 T cell receptor beta chains came from one sample sequenced in a study of CD8 T cells in Susac syndrome. Reverse transcription of roughly 0.5 to 1 ug RNA used random hexamers. MiXCR, applied by TCRdb to the immunoSEQ multiplex PCR reads, yields one record per CDR3 protein. The sample carries nearly 200,000 distinct CDR3 sequences, about 95% recorded once. Sequenced material: CD4+ T cells from PBMCs. These receptors were obtained from a human donor with multiple sclerosis.

This clonotype was picked up one time. The chain carries TRBV4-2 and TRBJ2-3; 8 bases map to TRBD2. The CDR3 totals 16 residues. The V and J ends lost 1 base and 2 bases, in that order; junction bases with no gene match: 5. Germline CDR1 LGHNA, CDR2 YNFKEQ. DNA for the CDR3: TGTGCCAGCAGCCAAGGGGTAGCGGGGTCCACAGATACGCAGTATTTT. This sequence encodes CASSQGVAGSTDTQYF.

This clonotype appeared a few times. The chain joins TRBV6-1 to TRBJ2-2, with D uncertain. The V gene's germline CDR1 is MNHNS and CDR2 SASEGT. V was trimmed by 6 bases and J by 0 bases, leaving 5 bases between them. CDR3 length: 13 amino acids. The CDR3 nucleotides are TGTGCCAGCAGGAGAGCGAACACCGGGGAGCTGTTTTTT. Protein sequence: CASRRANTGELFF.

J is TRBJ2-1 and V is TRBV15; D ambiguous. Trimming removed 4 bases from V and 7 bases from J, with 5 bases in between. The CDR3 is 11 residues long. From germline, CDR1 is LNHNV and CDR2 YYDKDF (reference sequence). The CDR3: CATSTRNEQFF. CDR3 nucleotide sequence: TGTGCCACCAGCACGAGGAATGAGCAGTTCTTC.

V usage is TRBV14 and J usage is TRBJ2-2; D perhaps matches TRBD1 (5 bases). CDR3 length: 15 residues. Germline CDR1 and CDR2: SGHDN and FVKESK. Trimming removed 3 bases from V and 3 bases from J, with 11 bases in between. CDR3 region: CASSHLGADTGELFF. The CDR3 DNA reads as TGTGCCAGCAGCCATCTAGGGGCGGACACCGGGGAGCTGTTTTTT. Together with reference TRBV14 and TRBJ2-2, the CDR3 gives the full variable domain: EAGVTQFPSHSVIEKGQTVTLRCDPISGHDNLYWYRRVMGKEIKFLLHFVKESKQDESGMPNNRFLAERTGGTYSTLKVQPAELEDSGVYFCASSHLGADTGELFFGEGSRLTVL.

This chain connects TRBV3-1 to TRBJ1-2; perhaps TRBD1 as D (5 bases). CDR3 length equals 13 residues. Germline lookup yields CDR1 LGHDT and CDR2 YNNKEL (reference sequence). Trimming took 2 bases from V and 3 from J, leaving 7 bases between them. CDR3 residues: CASSQKGHYGYTF. Here the CDR3 DNA reads TGTGCCAGCAGCCAAAAGGGGCACTATGGCTACACCTTC.

The chain has TRBV20-1 and TRBJ2-3; D ambiguous. The CDR3 covers 14 residues. Germline loops: CDR1 DFQATT, CDR2 SNEGSKA (reference sequence). V lost 3 bases to trimming and J lost 1 base, with 11 bases between them. DNA of the CDR3: TGCAGTGCTAGGGTGATGGTGGGCACAGATACGCAGTATTTT. It yields the protein CSARVMVGTDTQYF.

The chain combines TRBV5-1 with TRBJ2-3; the D is unclear. Germline V gives CDR1 SGHRS, CDR2 YFSETQ. The CDR3 has 12 residues. Trimming stripped 4 bases from V and 5 bases from J, with 8 bases between. The CDR3 DNA reads TGCGCCAGCAGCCCGTCCGGAGATACGCAGTATTTT. Encoded protein: CASSPSGDTQYF.

This chain joins TRBV7-2 and TRBJ1-5; D uncertain. Germline-derived CDR1 and CDR2 are SGHTA and FQGNSA. Between the trimmed V and J ends, which lost 5 bases and 2 bases, there was a span of 7 bases. The CDR3 has 13 amino acids. CDR3 DNA sequence: TGTGCCAGCAGCAATCGTGGCAATCAGCCCCAGCATTTT. Its translation: CASSNRGNQPQHF.

The J gene is TRBJ2-1, the V gene TRBV20-1; D may be TRBD2 (6 bases). The CDR3 contains 16 residues. Germline CDR1 reads DFQATT; CDR2 reads SNEGSKA (reference sequence). Trimming cost V 5 bases and J 4 bases, with 21 bases left between them. The CDR3 region has the DNA TGCAGTGCTGGACGGGCCGCGGGGAAGACATACAATGAGCAGTTCTTC. Its translation is CSAGRAAGKTYNEQFF.

This rearrangement joins TRBV7-2 to TRBJ1-1; D is undetermined. CDR1 and CDR2 (germline): SGHTA, FQGNSA. The CDR3 loop spans 14 amino acids. Trimming left V 6 bases short and J 6 bases short, with 17 bases between. CDR3: CASSLRSWGSEAFF. CDR3 nucleotides: TGTGCCAGCAGTCTACGCAGCTGGGGATCTGAAGCTTTCTTT. The variable domain in full, with the rest retrieved from reference TRBV7-2 and TRBJ1-1, is GAGVSQSPSNKVTEKGKDVELRCDPISGHTALYWYRQSLGQGLEFLIYFQGNSAPDKSGLPSDRFSAERTGGSVSTLTIQRTQQEDSAVYLCASSLRSWGSEAFFGQGTRLTVV.

The chain employs TRBV12-3 or TRBV12-4 and TRBJ1-2; the D is unclear. This CDR3 comprises 11 residues. This CDR3 reads CASSPGHGYTF. DNA of the CDR3: TGTGCTTCTAGTCCCGGACATGGCTACACCTTC.

The CDR3 DNA follows: TGTGCCAGCAGCGTGGCCCCTTACAGGGAGCAGTTCTTC. Translation gives CASSVAPYREQFF. The gene calls are TRBV9 and TRBJ2-1; perhaps TRBD1 as D (5 bases). In germline, CDR1 is SGDLS, CDR2 YYNGEE. V lost 2 bases to trimming and J lost 10 bases, with 13 bases between them. This CDR3 comprises 13 residues.

The chain joins TRBV20-1 to TRBJ1-1, with D possibly TRBD1 on 6 matching bases. The V end lost 3 bases, the J end lost 3 bases, and 14 bases lay between the germline ends. The CDR3 has 14 amino acids. Per the germline V gene, CDR1 is DFQATT and CDR2 is SNEGSKA (reference sequence). The CDR3 DNA reads TGCAGTGCTAGGACAAACAGGGAACACACTGAAGCTTTCTTT. Amino acids: CSARTNREHTEAFF.

The chain has TRBV12-3 or TRBV12-4 and TRBJ2-1; TRBD1 might be the D (5 bases). This CDR3 spans 14 amino acids. V dropped 3 bases and J dropped 7 bases, with 13 bases sitting between them. In DNA form, the CDR3 reads TGTGCCAGCAGTTTGAGGCAGGGTGGGAATGAGCAGTTCTTC. Its protein product is CASSLRQGGNEQFF.

The gene calls are TRBV20-1 and TRBJ1-1, with D hard to call. V lost 6 bases and J 1 base, leaving 12 bases between the germline ends. The CDR3 is 13 residues long. Germline assignment: CDR1 DFQATT and CDR2 SNEGSKA (reference sequence). CDR3 nucleotides: TGCAGTGCGACTGGACGAACGAACACTGAAGCTTTCTTT. It codes for CSATGRTNTEAFF.

The chain has TRBV20-1 and TRBJ1-1, with D perhaps matching TRBD1 (5 bases). The CDR3 contains 13 residues. V shed 3 bases and J shed 4 bases, with 12 bases lying between them. Germline CDR1 reads DFQATT; CDR2 reads SNEGSKA (reference sequence). CDR3 sequence: CSARLGVRTEAFF. The CDR3 DNA reads TGCAGTGCTAGGCTAGGGGTGCGCACTGAAGCTTTCTTT.

The chain links TRBV18 to TRBJ2-7; possibly TRBD2 for D (6 bases). CDR1 and CDR2 from the germline V gene are KGHSH and LQKENI. CDR3 length: 14 residues. The V end lost 0 bases, the J end lost 6 bases, and 12 bases lay between the germline ends. CDR3 in amino acids: CASSPPIGRGEQYF. Here the CDR3 DNA reads TGTGCCAGCTCACCACCGATCGGGCGGGGCGAGCAGTACTTC.